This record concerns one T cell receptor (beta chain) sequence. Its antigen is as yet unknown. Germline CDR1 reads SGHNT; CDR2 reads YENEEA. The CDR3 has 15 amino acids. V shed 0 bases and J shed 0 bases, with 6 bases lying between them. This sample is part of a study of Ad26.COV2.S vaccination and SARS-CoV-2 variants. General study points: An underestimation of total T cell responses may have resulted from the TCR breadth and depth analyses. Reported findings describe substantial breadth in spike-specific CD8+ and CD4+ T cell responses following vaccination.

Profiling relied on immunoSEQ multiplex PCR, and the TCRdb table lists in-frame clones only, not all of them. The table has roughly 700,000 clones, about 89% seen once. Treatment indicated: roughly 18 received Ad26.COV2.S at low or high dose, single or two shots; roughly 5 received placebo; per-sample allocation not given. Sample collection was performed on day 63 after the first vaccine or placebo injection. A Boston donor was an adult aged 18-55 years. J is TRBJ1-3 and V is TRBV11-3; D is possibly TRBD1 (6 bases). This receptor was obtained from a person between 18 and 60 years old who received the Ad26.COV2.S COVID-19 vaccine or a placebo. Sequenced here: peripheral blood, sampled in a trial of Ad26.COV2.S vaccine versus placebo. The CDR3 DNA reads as TGTGCCAGCAGCTTAGAGGGGGCCTCTGGAAACACCATATATTTT. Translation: CASSLEGASGNTIYF.